These 12 T cell receptor beta chains came from one sample sequenced in a study of blood T cell repertoires in COVID-19. This table comes from immunoSEQ multiplex PCR, and its TCRdb copy is limited to in-frame clones, with some not included. This sample has 250,000 to 300,000 clones, with more than 75% found just once. The sequencing sample was made of PBMCs or T cells enriched from blood (not recorded which). These receptors came from a woman aged 55-69 years in a cohort exposed to, infected with or recovered from COVID-19 (not recorded which).

This clone was seen a single time. The gene calls are TRBV28 and TRBJ2-7; a weak D match, TRBD2 (6 bases). This CDR3 comprises 14 residues. V was clipped by 6 bases and J by 2 bases, with 14 bases between them. CDR1 is MDHEN and CDR2 is SYDVKM in the germline V gene. Written as DNA, the CDR3 is TGTGCCAGCAGCCAGCCCCGACTAGCCTACGAGCAGTACTTC. Encoded protein: CASSQPRLAYEQYF.

The chain carries TRBV28 and TRBJ2-7; a possible D gene is TRBD2 (5 bases). The V end lost 5 bases, the J end lost 3 bases, and 11 bases lay between the germline ends. Germline V gene data show CDR1 as MDHEN and CDR2 as SYDVKM. The length of the CDR3 is 13 residues. The DNA of the CDR3 is TGTGCCAGCAGTCGGACTCACTACTACGAGCAGTACTTC. Protein product: CASSRTHYYEQYF.

The gene calls are TRBV6-1 and TRBJ1-5, with D tentatively TRBD1 (6 bases). The V end was cut by 3 bases, the J end by 6 bases, with 12 bases between. This CDR3 is 14 amino acids long. Germline V gene lookup returns CDR1 MNHNS and CDR2 SASEGT. The CDR3 reads CASSDSGAGQPQHF. The CDR3 DNA sequence: TGTGCCAGCAGTGATTCAGGGGCGGGTCAGCCCCAGCATTTT.

V and J are TRBV5-1 and TRBJ1-4; D is possibly TRBD1 (6 bases). The CDR3 runs 19 residues. The germline V gene encodes CDR1 SGHRS and CDR2 YFSETQ. Trimming removed 0 bases from V and 4 bases from J, with 22 bases in between. CDR3 DNA sequence: TGCGCCAGCAGCTTGGGGGGCACAGGGCCGGGCGCGATTAATGAAAAACTGTTTTTT. It specifies CASSLGGTGPGAINEKLFF.

V and J are TRBV28 and TRBJ2-1; 11 bases align to TRBD2. V trimming: 5 bases; J trimming: 2 bases; junction bases outside the gene matches: 8. The CDR3 is 17 residues long. Germline V gives CDR1 MDHEN, CDR2 SYDVKM. The CDR3 spells CASSGGLAGGTYNEQFF. The CDR3 coding sequence is TGTGCCAGCAGTGGGGGCCTAGCGGGAGGTACCTACAATGAGCAGTTCTTC. The full variable domain, with the rest looked up from reference TRBV28 and TRBJ2-1, is DVKVTQSSRYLVKRTGEKVFLECVQDMDHENMFWYRQDPGLGLRLIYFSYDVKMKEKGDIPEGYSVSREKKERFSLILESASTNQTSMYLCASSGGLAGGTYNEQFFGPGTRLTVL.

The CDR3 nucleotides are TGTGCCAGCAGTCTGACAGAAAACTCTGGAAACACCATATATTTT. Translated: CASSLTENSGNTIYF. The chain uses TRBV6-6 and TRBJ1-3; a weak D match, TRBD1 (5 bases). V lost 5 bases and J 0 bases, leaving 11 bases between the germline ends. This CDR3 is 15 amino acids long. Germline CDR1 MNHNY, CDR2 SVGAGI (reference sequence).

This clone has only one observation. V is TRBV3-1 (or the pseudogene TRBV3-2) and J is TRBJ2-2; D is undetermined. The V end lost 1 base, the J end lost 3 bases, and 9 bases lay between the germline ends. The CDR3 has 15 amino acids. Looked up from germline, CDR1 is LGHDT and CDR2 is YNNKEL (reference sequence). CDR3 region: CASSQASGYTGELFF. The DNA of the CDR3 is TGTGCCAGCAGCCAAGCTTCTGGCTACACCGGGGAGCTGTTTTTT.

CDR3 region: CASSQGQGIYEQYF. The CDR3 nucleotides read TGTGCCAGCAGCCAAGGACAGGGGATTTACGAGCAGTACTTC. The V and J genes are TRBV14 and TRBJ2-7; 8 nucleotides agree with TRBD1. From germline, CDR1 is SGHDN and CDR2 FVKESK. The CDR3 totals 14 residues. V trimming: 1 base; J trimming: 4 bases; junction bases outside the gene matches: 3.

The rearrangement joins TRBV9 to TRBJ1-3; the match to TRBD1 covers 7 bases. V gave up 0 bases and J gave up 4 bases; unmatched junction bases: 4. Germline assignment: CDR1 SGDLS and CDR2 YYNGEE. The CDR3 runs 15 residues. The CDR3 DNA follows: TGTGCCAGCAGCGTAGTAGGGGGCGGCGGAAACACCATATATTTT. Its protein product is CASSVVGGGGNTIYF.

This sequence joins TRBV18 and TRBJ2-1; 9 positions match TRBD2. The J segment lost 4 bases and the V segment lost 2 bases, leaving 9 bases of the junction unmatched. The CDR3 sequence is 17 residues long. CDR1 is KGHSH, CDR2 LQKENI, per germline. CDR3 protein: CASSPNSGTSSYNEQFF. The CDR3 DNA follows: TGTGCCAGCTCACCAAACTCCGGGACTAGCAGTTACAATGAGCAGTTCTTC.

The genes are TRBV18 and TRBJ1-3; unclear D gene. This CDR3 has 15 amino acids. The germline V and J ends were trimmed by 4 bases and 0 bases, with 10 bases remaining between them. From germline, CDR1 is KGHSH and CDR2 LQKENI. The CDR3 here is CASSLGVNSGNTIYF. CDR3 nucleotide sequence: TGTGCCAGCTCACTCGGAGTGAACTCTGGAAACACCATATATTTT.

In its sample, this clone was seen a few times. The chain recombines TRBV11-2 with TRBJ2-2; 8 bases are shared with TRBD1. The V gene end was trimmed by 3 bases and the J gene end by 3 bases; junction bases not matched to a gene: 9. The germline gives CDR1 SGHAT, CDR2 FQNNGV. The CDR3 has 17 residues. The CDR3 DNA reads TGTGCCAGCAGCTTCAACGACAGGGGACCAGACACCGGGGAGCTGTTTTTT. Translating it yields CASSFNDRGPDTGELFF.